This TCR beta chain was sequenced in a study of tumour-infiltrating T cells in Burkitt lymphoma. Study at large: Repertoire clonality predicted overall and progression-free survival.

The V end lost 4 bases, the J end lost 7 bases, and 14 bases lay between the germline ends. The CDR3 extends over 14 amino acids. Germline V gene sequence: CDR1 LGHNA, CDR2 YSLEER. The study's findings and limits: Many Burkitt lymphoma patients shared several public clonotypes.

Sequencing was performed with immunoSEQ multiplex PCR; in TCRdb, only in-frame clones are kept and a portion is missing. The sample has around 45,000 clones, roughly 31% seen once; the top ten hold around 3%. This clone was found a few times. Its antigen is as yet unknown. The source material was tumor tissue. The rearrangement links TRBV4-3 to TRBJ2-1; TRBD1 might be the D (6 bases). This sequence originates from a human donor with Burkitt lymphoma. CDR3 bases: TGCGCCAGCAGCCCCGGACACAGGGAGAATGAGCAGTTCTTC. It yields the protein CASSPGHRENEQFF.